The clone carrying this T cell receptor beta chain was counted between two and nine times. Method: immunoSEQ multiplex PCR; TCRdb's copy keeps in-frame clones and lacks some. The data show about 74,000 clones, with 75% to 85% seen just once and roughly 3.9% held by the top ten. The entry originates in a study of technical replicates of blood from several donors. Trimming removed 3 bases at V and 0 bases at J, with 13 bases between. CDR3 size: 16 residues. Germline V lookup: CDR1 SGDLS, CDR2 YYNGEE. Sequences were obtained from PBMCs. The V and J genes are TRBV9 and TRBJ2-1, with D perhaps matching TRBD2 (5 bases). The sequence came from a human donor in good health. Some clones in this sample may be carry-over from other donors' samples. CDR3 in amino acids: CASSASPGSSYNEQFF. The CDR3 DNA follows: TGTGCCAGCAGCGCAAGTCCGGGGAGCTCCTACAATGAGCAGTTCTTC.